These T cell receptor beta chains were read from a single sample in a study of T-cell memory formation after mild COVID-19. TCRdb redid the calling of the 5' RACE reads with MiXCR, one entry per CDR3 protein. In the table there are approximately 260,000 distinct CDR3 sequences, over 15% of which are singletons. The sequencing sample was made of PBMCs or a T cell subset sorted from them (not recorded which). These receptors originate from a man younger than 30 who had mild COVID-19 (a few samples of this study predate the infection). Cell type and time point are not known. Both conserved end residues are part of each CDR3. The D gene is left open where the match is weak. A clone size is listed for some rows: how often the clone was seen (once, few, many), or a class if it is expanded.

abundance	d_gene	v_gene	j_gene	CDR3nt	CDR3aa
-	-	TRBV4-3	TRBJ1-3	TGCGCCAGCAGCCAAGATCAGGGCAGGTGGATAAACACCATATATTTT	CASSQDQGRWINTIYF
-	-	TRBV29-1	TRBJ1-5	TGCAGCGGCTCCGAAGGGCCCCAGCATTTT	CSGSEGPQHF
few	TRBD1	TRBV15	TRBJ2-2	TGTGCCACCAGCAGGCAGGGGGCGGGCACCGGGGAGCTGTTTTTT	CATSRQGAGTGELFF
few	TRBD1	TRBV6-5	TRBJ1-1	TGTGCCAGCAGTTACGACAGGGTAAAAGCTTTCTTT	CASSYDRVKAFF
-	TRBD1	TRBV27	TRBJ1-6	TGTGCCAGCAGTGAGGGACAGGTTTTACCCCTCCACTTT	CASSEGQVLPLHF
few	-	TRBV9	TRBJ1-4	TGTGCCAGCAGCGTAGGGGGCGGAAGGAATGAAAAACTGTTTTTT	CASSVGGGRNEKLFF
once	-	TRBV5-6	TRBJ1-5	TGTGCCAGCAGCTTTGGGCAGAGCAATCAGCCCCAGCATTTT	CASSFGQSNQPQHF
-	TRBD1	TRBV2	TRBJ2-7	TGTGCCAGCAGGAGGACAGGGCGCTACGAGCAGTACTTC	CASRRTGRYEQYF
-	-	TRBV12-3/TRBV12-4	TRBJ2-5	TGTGCCAGCAGTTTGAGGGACAAAGGCATGGGGGAGTACTTC	CASSLRDKGMGEYF
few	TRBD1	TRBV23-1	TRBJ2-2	TGCGCCAGCAGCCAGACAGGGTTCACCGGGGAGCTGTTTTTT	CASSQTGFTGELFF
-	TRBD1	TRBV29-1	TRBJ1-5	TGCAGCGTGACAGGGGGGGGCGCCCAGCATTTT	CSVTGGGAQHF
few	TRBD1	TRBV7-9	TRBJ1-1	TGTGCCAGCAGTTTCTGGACAGGGATCGTGGCCACTGAAGCTTTCTTT	CASSFWTGIVATEAFF
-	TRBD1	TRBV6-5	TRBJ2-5	TGTGCCAGCAGTTACTCGAGACAGGGGCAAGAGACCCAGTACTTC	CASSYSRQGQETQYF
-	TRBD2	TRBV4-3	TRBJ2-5	TGCGCCAGCAGTTCCATAGCGGGGGGGGAGACCCAGTACTTC	CASSSIAGGETQYF
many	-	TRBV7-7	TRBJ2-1	TGTGCCAGCAGCCCCTATCCGGGCGGGCCATACAATGAGCAGTTCTTC	CASSPYPGGPYNEQFF
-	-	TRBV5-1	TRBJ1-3	TGCGCCAGCAGCTTGGGGGCTGGAAACACCATATATTTT	CASSLGAGNTIYF
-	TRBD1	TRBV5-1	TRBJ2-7	TGCGCCAGCAGCGCGGGGACAGGGGATTACGAGCAGTACTTC	CASSAGTGDYEQYF
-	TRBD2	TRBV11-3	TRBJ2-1	TGTGCCAGCAGTCTGAGCGGGGGGGCATCAGATGAGCAGTTCTTC	CASSLSGGASDEQFF
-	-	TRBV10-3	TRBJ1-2	TGTGCCATCAGATTGGCCCCTTTTTTGCCGGGCAGCACAGCGCTCCTGTATGGCTACACCTTC	CAIRLAPFLPGSTALLYGYTF
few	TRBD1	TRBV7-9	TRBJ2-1	TGTGCCAGCAGCTTACCCGGGACAGCCTACAATGAGCAGTTCTTC	CASSLPGTAYNEQFF
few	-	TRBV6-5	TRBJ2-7	TGTGCCAGCAGTTCCGGGACGCAAAGCTCCTACGAGCAGTACTTC	CASSSGTQSSYEQYF
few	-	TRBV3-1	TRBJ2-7	TGTGCCAGCAGCCAGCGCGGCTCCTACGAGCAGTACTTC	CASSQRGSYEQYF
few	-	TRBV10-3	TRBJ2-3	TGTGCCATCAGGGGGGGCGGCGATACGCAGTATTTT	CAIRGGGDTQYF
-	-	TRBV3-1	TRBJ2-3	TGTGCCAGCTCCCCGACGGTGACAGATACGCAGTATTTT	CASSPTVTDTQYF
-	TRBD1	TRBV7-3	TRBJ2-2	TGTGCCAGCAGCTTAGTTCCAGGGGGGAACACCGGGGAGCTGTTTTTT	CASSLVPGGNTGELFF
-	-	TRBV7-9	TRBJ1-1	TGTGCCAGCAGCCCTCCCGCAGGGAAGACTGAAGCTTTCTTT	CASSPPAGKTEAFF
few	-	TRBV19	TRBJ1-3	TGTGCCAGTAGAGCCGTGGGAGCGCGAAACACCATATATTTT	CASRAVGARNTIYF
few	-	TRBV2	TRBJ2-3	TGTGCCAGCAGCGACCCCGGGAGCCGGAGCACAGATACGCAGTATTTT	CASSDPGSRSTDTQYF
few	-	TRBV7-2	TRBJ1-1	TGTGCCAGCAGCTTATTTGCAGGGACGAACACTGAAGCTTTCTTT	CASSLFAGTNTEAFF
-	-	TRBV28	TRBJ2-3	TGTGCCAGCAGTTATCGACTACGAGATACGCAGTATTTT	CASSYRLRDTQYF
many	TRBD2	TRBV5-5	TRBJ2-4	TGTGCCAGCACCTTGGGAGGGGCCAAAAACATTCAGTACTTC	CASTLGGAKNIQYF
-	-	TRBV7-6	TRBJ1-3	TGTGCCAGCAGCTTGGGGGGAGGGGCTGGAAACACCATATATTTT	CASSLGGGAGNTIYF
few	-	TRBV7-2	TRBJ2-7	TGTGCCAGCAGCCCCCGTGGGGGGCTCACCTACGAGCAGTACTTC	CASSPRGGLTYEQYF
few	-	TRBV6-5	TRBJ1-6	TGTGCCAGCAGTTTAGGAAGTGGGAATTCACCCCTCCACTTT	CASSLGSGNSPLHF
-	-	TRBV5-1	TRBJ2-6	TGCGCCAGCAGCTTGTTAGACCCTGGGGCCAACGTCCTGACTTTC	CASSLLDPGANVLTF
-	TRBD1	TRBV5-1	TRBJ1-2	TGCGCCAGCAGCCTCGGACAGGGGGCTCCTAACTATGGCTACACCTTC	CASSLGQGAPNYGYTF
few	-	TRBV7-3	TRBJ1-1	TGTGCCAGCAGCCATGGGGGGGGGCACACTGAAGCTTTCTTT	CASSHGGGHTEAFF
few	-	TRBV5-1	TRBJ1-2	TGCGCCAGCAGCTTACTAGACAGTGTATATGGCTACACCTTC	CASSLLDSVYGYTF
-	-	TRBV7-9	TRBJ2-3	TGTGCCAGCAGCCCTTTTGCGGGCTCCACAGATACGCAGTATTTT	CASSPFAGSTDTQYF
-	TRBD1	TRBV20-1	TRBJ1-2	TGCAGTGCTCATCAGAGGGGGCAGGGCGGCTATGGCTACACCTTC	CSAHQRGQGGYGYTF
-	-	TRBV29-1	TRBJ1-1	TGCAGCGTCAGAATGGGGGGGGGTTACACTGAAGCTTTCTTT	CSVRMGGGYTEAFF
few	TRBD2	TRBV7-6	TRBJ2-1	TGTGCCAGCAGCTTGGGGCCCCGACTAGCGGGGGGGATGTACAATGAGCAGTTCTTC	CASSLGPRLAGGMYNEQFF
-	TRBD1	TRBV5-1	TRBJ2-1	TGCGCCAGCAGAGTGACAGGGGGTGACTACAATGAGCAGTTCTTC	CASRVTGGDYNEQFF
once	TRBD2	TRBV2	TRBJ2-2	TGTGCCAGCGGGTTGAGCGGGGCATACACCGGGGAGCTGTTTTTT	CASGLSGAYTGELFF
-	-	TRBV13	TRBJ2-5	TGTGCCAGCAGCGGATGGGGGGCCCAAGAGACCCAGTACTTC	CASSGWGAQETQYF
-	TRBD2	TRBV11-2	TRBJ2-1	TGTGCCAGCAGCTTCGGGACTAGCGGGATAGGTGAGCAGTTCTTC	CASSFGTSGIGEQFF
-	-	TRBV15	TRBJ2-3	TGTGCCACCAGCAGAGATGCGGCAGGGGATACGCAGTATTTT	CATSRDAAGDTQYF
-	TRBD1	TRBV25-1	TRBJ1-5	TGTGCCAGCACCGGGACAGGGGAACAGCCCCAGCATTTT	CASTGTGEQPQHF
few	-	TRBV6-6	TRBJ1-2	TGTGCCAGCAGTCCCACCAGGGAGAGGAACTATGGCTACACCTTC	CASSPTRERNYGYTF
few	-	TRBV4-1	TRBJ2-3	TGCGCCAGCAGTGTTGACCTTCTGGGCGCAGATACGCAGTATTTT	CASSVDLLGADTQYF
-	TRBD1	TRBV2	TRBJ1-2	TGTGCCAGCAGGGACGACAGGGAGGGCGGCTACACCTTC	CASRDDREGGYTF
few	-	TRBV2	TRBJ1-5	TGTGCCAGCAGTGGACAGGTGGGCAATCAGCCCCAGCATTTT	CASSGQVGNQPQHF
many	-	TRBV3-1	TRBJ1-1	TGTGCCAGCTCACAGGGGAACACTGAAGCTTTCTTT	CASSQGNTEAFF
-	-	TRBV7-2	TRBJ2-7	TGTGCCAGCAGCCCCCCAGGGAGACGGGTCCCCCACGAGCAGTACTTC	CASSPPGRRVPHEQYF
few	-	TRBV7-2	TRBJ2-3	TGTGCCAGCAGCTTATATATGGCGGGAAGCACAGATACGCAGTATTTT	CASSLYMAGSTDTQYF
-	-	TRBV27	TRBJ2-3	TGTGCCAGCAGTCTAGGGTCTAGCGTATTCACAGATACGCAGTATTTT	CASSLGSSVFTDTQYF
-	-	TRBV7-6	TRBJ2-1	TGTGCCAGCAGCTTGGCCCTGGGGGGGGCGTATGAGCAGTTCTTC	CASSLALGGAYEQFF
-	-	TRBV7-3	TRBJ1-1	TGTGCCAGCAGCTTAACGGGGCCAGTCATGACTGAAGCTTTCTTT	CASSLTGPVMTEAFF
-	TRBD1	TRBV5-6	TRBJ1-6	TGTGCCACCCGGACAGGGGTATATTCACCCCTCCACTTT	CATRTGVYSPLHF
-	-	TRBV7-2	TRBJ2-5	TGTGCCAGCAGCTTGAGGGGGGCGCGGGAGACCCAGTACTTC	CASSLRGARETQYF